This T cell receptor beta chain was identified in a study of blood T cell repertoires in COVID-19. Profiling relied on immunoSEQ multiplex PCR, and the TCRdb table lists in-frame clones only, not all of them. In the table there are hundreds of thousands of clones, about 88% of which are singletons. The ends were cut back, 3 bases at V and 7 bases at J, with 20 bases in the middle. The CDR3 has 15 residues. Germline CDR1 is SGDLS and CDR2 is YYNGEE. The sequenced sample was PBMCs or T cells enriched from blood (not recorded which). The sequence derives from a woman aged 50 to 60 who had recovered from COVID-19. The genes are TRBV9 and TRBJ2-7, with a tentative D call TRBD1 (6 bases). CDR3 residues: CASSGSGTRVYEQYF. CDR3 nucleotides: TGTGCCAGCAGCGGCTCCGGGACACGGGTTTATGAGCAGTACTTC. Together with reference TRBV9 and TRBJ2-7, the CDR3 gives the full variable domain: DSGVTQTPKHLITATGQRVTLRCSPRSGDLSVYWYQQSLDQGLQFLIQYYNGEERAKGNILERFSAQQFPDLHSELNLSSLELGDSALYFCASSGSGTRVYEQYFGPGTRLTVT.